The 29 T cell receptor beta chains below all came from one sample that was sequenced in a study of molecular identifiers for immune sequencing clone quantification. One entry per CDR3 protein, called by TCRdb with MiXCR from the PCR reads. The repertoire holds over 550,000 distinct CDR3 sequences, less than 30% seen once, with about 0.78% in the top ten. Sequenced sample: naive CD8+ T cells from blood, with Jurkat cell RNA spiked in. Subset of the sample: FACS-sorted CD8+CD4-CCR7+CD45RA+ naive T cells. The source of these receptors is a human donor in good health. Some libraries in this study had Jurkat cell RNA spiked in.

This clonotype showed up just a few times. The rearrangement links TRBV4-3 to TRBJ1-2; D possibly corresponds to TRBD1 (5 bases). This CDR3 region has 16 residues. The V gene lost 0 bases and the J gene lost 4 bases, with 15 bases spanning the gap. Germline V gene lookup returns CDR1 LGHNA and CDR2 YSLEER. The CDR3 region has the DNA TGCGCCAGCAGCCAAGATAGGAGGGCCGGGGGCTATGGCTACACCTTC. This codes for CASSQDRRAGGYGYTF.

The gene calls are TRBV12-3 or TRBV12-4 and TRBJ1-4, with D possibly TRBD1 on 6 matching bases. The ends were cut back, 6 bases at V and 2 bases at J, with 16 bases in the middle. CDR3 length: 16 residues. The CDR3 coding sequence is TGTGCCAGCAGGCAGGACCGGGGGGGCACTAATGAAAAACTGTTTTTT. This gives the protein CASRQDRGGTNEKLFF.

This clonotype was picked up many times. V is TRBV29-1 and J is TRBJ2-3, with TRBD1 identical over 9 bases. The V gene end was trimmed by 5 bases and the J gene end by 4 bases; junction bases not matched to a gene: 7. Germline V CDR1 and CDR2: SQVTM, ANQGSEA. The CDR3 runs 14 residues. Written as DNA, the CDR3 is TGCAGCGTTAAGAGACAGGGGGAATCAGATACGCAGTATTTT. It yields the protein CSVKRQGESDTQYF.

J is TRBJ2-2 and V is TRBV3-1, with 10 bases lining up with TRBD2. With V trimmed by 4 bases and J by 0 bases, 8 bases remained unmatched. The CDR3 is 18 residues long. The germline V gene has CDR1 LGHDT and CDR2 YNNKEL (reference sequence). This CDR3 is CASSPRSGGVPNTGELFF. CDR3 DNA: TGTGCCAGCAGCCCCCGGAGCGGGGGGGTTCCGAACACCGGGGAGCTGTTTTTT.

This clonotype was recorded many times. This sequence joins TRBV7-9 and TRBJ2-7; 12 nucleotides match TRBD1. Germline V gives CDR1 SEHNR, CDR2 FQNEAQ (reference sequence). This CDR3 is built from 17 residues. The V segment lost 5 bases and the J segment 4 bases; nucleotides outside the gene matches: 12. The CDR3 here is CASSPRGQGAKRYEQYF. As DNA, the CDR3 is TGTGCCAGCAGCCCCCGGGGACAGGGGGCAAAGCGGTACGAGCAGTACTTC.

On this clonotype itself: A read error is possible here, since a much larger clone lies one base away. The chain joins TRBV5-1 to TRBJ2-1, with a tentative D call TRBD2 (6 bases). This CDR3 spans 16 amino acids. Germline V gene lookup returns CDR1 SGHRS and CDR2 YFSETQ. The CDR3 DNA is TGCGCCAGCAGCTTGTCTCTAGCGAAGATGTACAATGAGCAGATCTTC. Translating it yields CASSLSLAKMYNEQIF.

As to this clonotype: This could be a read error, since a much larger clone is one nucleotide away. The chain couples TRBV7-9 to TRBJ2-4, with D uncertain. Germline CDR1 SEHNR, CDR2 FQNEAQ (reference sequence). This CDR3 has 12 amino acids. CDR3 coding DNA: TGTGCCAGAAGCTCCCCCCGGGTGGAGCAGTACTTC. Protein: CARSSPRVEQYF.

This clonotype occurred many times. The chain links TRBV19 to TRBJ1-1, with 8 bases fitting TRBD1. CDR3 length equals 15 residues. Germline V lookup: CDR1 LNHDA, CDR2 SQIVND (reference sequence). Trimming at V came to 2 bases and at J to 3 bases, leaving 5 bases not matched to a gene. The CDR3 region has the DNA TGTGCCAGTAGTATAAATCAGGGGGCGTACACTGAAGCTTTCTTT. This sequence encodes CASSINQGAYTEAFF.

About this clonotype itself: The junction and the germline gene differ at one end; a read error may be behind it. The chain recombines TRBV12-3 or TRBV12-4 with TRBJ1-6, with D possibly being TRBD1 (5 bases). The CDR3 spans 14 residues. This CDR3 reads CASSGGGWDSPLPF. As DNA, the CDR3 is TGTGCCAGCAGTGGGGGAGGGTGGGATTCACCCCTCCCCTTT.

This clonotype came up a few times. The J gene is TRBJ2-7, the V gene TRBV30; TRBD1 is a possible D gene (5 bases). Deletions cut 7 bases from V and 0 bases from J, with 10 bases between. The CDR3 loop spans 12 amino acids. Germline loops: CDR1 GTSNPN, CDR2 SVGIG (reference sequence). CDR3 region: CAFIDSSYEQYF. The CDR3 DNA follows: TGTGCCTTCATCGACAGCTCCTACGAGCAGTACTTC.

The chain carries TRBV7-9 and TRBJ2-3, with D maybe TRBD2 (7 bases). The CDR3 runs 15 residues. V lost 2 bases, J lost 6 bases, and 15 bases lay in between. Germline V CDR1 and CDR2: SEHNR, FQNEAQ (reference sequence). The chain's CDR3 is CASSLLGGVLDTQYF. DNA of the CDR3: TGTGCCAGCAGCTTATTAGGGGGGGTCCTGGATACGCAGTATTTT.

This clonotype has more than one count but fewer than ten. V gene TRBV9 combines with J gene TRBJ2-7; no reliable D call. Germline lookup yields CDR1 SGDLS and CDR2 YYNGEE. CDR3 length: 14 amino acids. V dropped 0 bases and J dropped 1 base, with 8 bases sitting between them. The CDR3 spells CASSVDGISYEQYF. The CDR3 coding sequence is TGTGCCAGCAGCGTAGATGGGATTTCCTACGAGCAGTACTTC.

This clonotype was seen a single time. A junction end diverges from the germline sequence, so it may reflect a read error. The V call is TRBV6-2 or TRBV6-3, the J call TRBJ1-1; TRBD1 aligns across 7 bases. Germline V CDR1 and CDR2: MNHEY, SVGEGT. This CDR3 comprises 19 residues. The CDR3 is CAGSDDRDSRTRVGTEAFF. The CDR3 bases are TGTGCCGGCAGTGACGACCGGGACAGCCGAACACGTGTCGGCACTGAAGCTTTCTTT.

The table lists this clonotype with a few counts. CDR3 region: CASSQKVGGGQTFF. In DNA form, the CDR3 reads TGCGCCAGCAGCCAGAAGGTTGGGGGGGGGCAGACTTTCTTT. This sequence joins TRBV4-1 and TRBJ1-1, with D maybe TRBD1 (6 bases). Looked up from germline, CDR1 is MGHRA and CDR2 is YSYEKL. The CDR3 has 14 amino acids. Trimming pared 3 bases from V and 12 bases from J, leaving 20 bases between.

This clonotype was seen repeatedly, ten times or more. This chain's CDR3 is CSVIGLAGEAQETQYF. In DNA, the CDR3 is TGCAGCGTCATAGGACTAGCGGGGGAGGCCCAAGAGACCCAGTACTTC. The chain joins TRBV29-1 to TRBJ2-5, with TRBD2 identical over 13 bases. Germline V CDR1 and CDR2: SQVTM, ANQGSEA. J gave up 1 base and V 6 bases, and 8 bases lay outside the gene matches. The CDR3 covers 16 residues.

The J gene is TRBJ2-3, the V gene TRBV7-3; D not certain. Per germline, CDR1 SGHTA and CDR2 FQGTGA. The CDR3 has 13 residues. V was trimmed by 1 base and J by 5 bases, leaving 7 bases between them. The CDR3 is CASSLKALDTQYF. The CDR3, as DNA: TGTGCCAGCAGCTTAAAAGCGTTAGATACGCAGTATTTT.

This clonotype showed up just a few times. The V and J genes are TRBV12-3 or TRBV12-4 and TRBJ2-1, with TRBD2 as a possible D gene (6 bases). The CDR3 runs 15 residues. V lost 7 bases and J 7 bases, leaving 20 bases between the germline ends. The CDR3 loop reads CASTGTSFTGNEQFF. The CDR3, as DNA: TGTGCCAGCACCGGGACTTCCTTCACGGGGAATGAGCAGTTCTTC.

This clonotype occurred many times. The chain uses TRBV10-3 and TRBJ2-7; perhaps D is TRBD1 or TRBD2 (5 bases each). V was clipped by 6 bases and J by 2 bases, with 8 bases between them. CDR3 length equals 12 residues. CDR1 is ENHRY, CDR2 SYGVKD, per germline. CDR3 coding DNA: TGTGCCATCAGGGGGGACGCCTACGAGCAGTACTTC. Protein sequence: CAIRGDAYEQYF.

This clonotype was observed a handful of times. V and J are TRBV5-1 and TRBJ2-7; TRBD1 matches 10 bases. Germline CDR1 SGHRS, CDR2 YFSETQ. The CDR3 loop spans 15 amino acids. Trimming cost V 0 bases and J 5 bases; bases outside gene matches: 5. CDR3 amino acids: CASSLGQGAGDEQYF. The CDR3 region has the DNA TGCGCCAGCAGCTTGGGACAGGGGGCCGGAGACGAGCAGTACTTC.

V gene TRBV4-3 combines with J gene TRBJ2-7, with TRBD1 as a possible D gene (7 bases). CDR3 length: 15 amino acids. Germline V gene data show CDR1 as LGHNA and CDR2 as YSLEER. V dropped 3 bases and J dropped 2 bases, with 14 bases sitting between them. Here the CDR3 DNA reads TGCGCCAGCAGCCAGGAGGGGGCCGGCACCTACGAGCAGTACTTC. This encodes CASSQEGAGTYEQYF.

This clonotype was seen only a few times. This chain connects TRBV29-1 to TRBJ2-1, with a weak D call TRBD2 (6 bases). The CDR3 loop spans 15 amino acids. CDR1 and CDR2 from the germline V gene are SQVTM and ANQGSEA. V lost 4 bases, J lost 0 bases, and 13 bases lay in between. The CDR3 reads CSVAGTPSSYNEQFF. CDR3 bases: TGCAGCGTTGCCGGGACTCCTAGCTCCTACAATGAGCAGTTCTTC.

The chain recombines TRBV6-4 with TRBJ2-1, with 8 bases that match TRBD2. V gave up 9 bases and J gave up 6 bases; unmatched junction bases: 10. Germline V CDR1 and CDR2: MRHNA, SNTAGT. The CDR3 is 14 amino acids. CDR3 coding DNA: TGTGCCAGGGGAGGCGAGCGGGAGTTCAATGAGCAGTTCTTC. Translation: CARGGEREFNEQFF.

A remark on this clonotype: This could be a read error, since a much larger clone is one nucleotide away. V and J are TRBV10-3 and TRBJ2-7, with D perhaps being TRBD1 or TRBD2 (5 bases each). CDR1 is ENHRY and CDR2 is SYGVKD in the germline V gene. V was trimmed by 4 bases and J by 2 bases, leaving 12 bases between them. CDR3 size: 14 residues. Written as DNA, the CDR3 is TGTGCCATCAGTGGACTGGGGACCCCCTACGAGCAGTACTTC. Its translation: CAISGLGTPYEQYF.

This clonotype appeared many times. The J gene is TRBJ2-5, the V gene TRBV28; 10 bases fit TRBD1. After removal of 2 bases from V and 5 bases from J, the junction contained 11 bases not matched to a gene. This CDR3 contains 17 residues. Per germline, CDR1 MDHEN and CDR2 SYDVKM. The CDR3 DNA reads as TGTGCCAGCAGTTTACCAACGCGGGACAGGGGCCATGAGACCCAGTACTTC. Its protein is CASSLPTRDRGHETQYF.

The chain combines TRBV28 with TRBJ1-3, with 7 positions matching TRBD1. Germline V gene sequence: CDR1 MDHEN, CDR2 SYDVKM. This CDR3 contains 17 residues. The V segment lost 7 bases and the J segment 0 bases; nucleotides outside the gene matches: 12. CDR3 sequence reads: CASNPSRGPFSGNTIYF. CDR3 coding DNA: TGTGCCAGCAACCCCTCAAGGGGGCCCTTCTCTGGAAACACCATATATTTT.

This rearrangement joins TRBV2 to TRBJ2-1; 14 bases are shared with TRBD2. From germline, CDR1 is SNHLY and CDR2 FYNNEI. Germline trimming cut 5 bases from V and 9 bases from J; bases unmatched to any gene: 9. This CDR3 comprises 16 residues. CDR3 loop: CASSRLAGGPGSEQFF. In DNA form, the CDR3 reads TGTGCCAGCAGTCGACTAGCGGGAGGGCCAGGGTCTGAGCAGTTCTTC.

For this clonotype: Compared with germline, one end of the junction differs, possibly owing to a read error. The chain has TRBV14 and TRBJ2-7; TRBD1 might be the D (5 bases). Germline V lookup: CDR1 SGHDN, CDR2 FVKESK. CDR3 size: 13 residues. CDR3 region: CASREGVNYVQYF. The CDR3 coding sequence is TGTGCCAGCAGAGAAGGGGTCAACTACGTGCAGTACTTC.

This clonotype was found many times. The rearrangement uses TRBV5-4 and TRBJ2-3; TRBD2 agrees at 8 bases. Germline values: CDR1 SGHNT, CDR2 YYREEE (reference sequence). The CDR3 has 16 amino acids. The V and J ends lost 0 bases and 3 bases, in that order; junction bases with no gene match: 6. The CDR3 spells CASSLASGSVTDTQYF. CDR3 nucleotide sequence: TGTGCCAGCAGCTTGGCCAGCGGGAGTGTTACAGATACGCAGTATTTT. The full variable domain, in which reference TRBV5-4 and TRBJ2-3 provide the parts outside the CDR3, is ETGVTQSPTHLIKTRGQQVTLRCSSQSGHNTVSWYQQALGQGPQFIFQYYREEENGRGNFPPRFSGLQFPNYSSELNVNALELDDSALYLCASSLASGSVTDTQYFGPGTRLTVL.

This clonotype came up a few times. The genes are TRBV6-5 and TRBJ1-6; D possibly corresponds to TRBD1 (5 bases). The ends were cut back, 2 bases at V and 4 bases at J, with 12 bases in the middle. Germline V gives CDR1 MNHEY, CDR2 SVGAGI. CDR3 length: 16 amino acids. The CDR3 region has the DNA TGTGCCAGCAGTTACCTGACAGAATTTTATAATTCACCCCTCCACTTT. Amino acid sequence: CASSYLTEFYNSPLHF.